This TCR beta chain is drawn from a study of T cells in narcolepsy. For the study at large: Patients with NT1 or NT2 and healthy control donors were enrolled. Broader study findings: Comparing one patient's CSF and blood CD4+ clonotypes highlighted HCRT- and TRIB2-specific autoreactive clonotypes. Blood of same and different patients, but not healthy controls, reportedly held recurring autoreactive clonotypes.

The assay was immunoSEQ multiplex PCR, and TCRdb's table has in-frame clones only and misses some. This table holds 32,000 or so clones, almost 80% found once. This clone came up once. As yet, its antigen is unknown. Deletions cut 1 base from V and 3 bases from J, with 6 bases between. The CDR3 length is 13 residues. CDR1 and CDR2 from the germline V gene are SGHDT and YYEEEE. The receptor was isolated from a human donor in good health. The chain employs TRBV5-6 and TRBJ2-3; D remains unclear. Sequences were obtained from memory (CD45RA-) CD4+ T cells from blood. CDR3 in amino acids: CASSLMGTDTQYF. The CDR3 bases are TGTGCCAGCAGCTTGATGGGGACAGATACGCAGTATTTT.